This T cell receptor beta chain came from a study of T cells in Graves' hyperthyroidism and ophthalmopathy (dated by TCRdb to about 2019). Background for the entire study: Peripheral blood was sampled at the time of initial diagnosis, prior to any treatment. The study also compared thyroid tissue and blood T-cell repertoires from five or six Graves' hyperthyroidism patients. The 75 to 100 discovery patients were divided at random into training and test sets in a 7:3 ratio. Whether ophthalmopathy could be predicted prospectively was tested in an independent validation cohort made up of roughly 19 hyperthyroidism patients plus 17 patients who later progressed to ophthalmopathy. To identify distinguishing TCR V-J signatures, a discovery cohort of around 98 patients was used, comprising some 43 with Graves' ophthalmopathy and roughly 60 with stable Graves' hyperthyroidism. The paper reports TCR Vbeta CDR3 sequencing of over 130 peripheral blood samples: some 41 ophthalmopathy, roughly 74 hyperthyroidism and around 17 progressor patients. Following sampling, methimazole starting at 30 mg daily was given to hyperthyroidism patients, and high-dose intravenous methylprednisolone was given to ophthalmopathy patients.

Stable Graves' hyperthyroidism was defined as no progression to ophthalmopathy during 18 months of follow-up. The hyperthyroidism patients were between 18 and 65 years old and newly diagnosed, with a disease duration of less than 2 months. Patients with uncontrolled infections, other autoimmune diseases, pregnancy or lactation were excluded. Diagnoses were established on the basis of clinical symptoms, serum thyroxine and TRAb, thyroid ultrasound, and orbital computed tomography. PBMCs were separated from 7.5 to 10 ml of fresh peripheral blood using Ficoll-Paque density gradient centrifugation. Trizol reagent was used to extract total RNA, and RNA quality was then checked on an Agilent 2100 Bioanalyzer. Broad study findings and their caveats: Sample size was not statistically predetermined, and blinding of investigators to group allocation was not performed. Most expanded thyroid clonotypes (frequency above 0.001) were also detected in blood, a finding suggesting that blood repertoires may reflect thyroid immune responses. In validation, the model predicted progression to ophthalmopathy with 65% to 71% sensitivity and approximately 78% specificity, a median of 6.5 months before onset. A model built on a 13 V-J signature distinguished ophthalmopathy from stable hyperthyroidism, reaching about 88% sensitivity and about 81% specificity in cross-validation and 80%/75% in testing.

Many counts were recorded for this clonotype. Its target antigen remains unknown. No much larger clonotype is one base removed from it; base qualities were not supplied. CDR1 and CDR2 (MDHEN, SYDVKM) derive from the germline V gene. V is trimmed back by 4 bases and J by 5 bases, and the junction contains 6 bases that no gene match accounts for. There are 15 amino acids in the CDR3, from cysteine to phenylalanine inclusive. Here the CDR3 DNA is all that survives: 45 bases in frame from base 1. The TCR beta CDR3 regions were amplified from the RNA transcripts. For the first round of RT-PCR on the TCR CDR3, the HTBI primer set was used together with the Qiagen OneStep RT-PCR kit. Libraries were constructed in a second round of multiplex PCR, after which size selection and purification were carried out. Libraries were sequenced paired-end with 100 bp reads on an Illumina HiSeq2000. The study's own analysis went as follows. SOAPnuke was used to process the raw data, throwing out any read that contained adapters or uncalled bases, had a mean Phred below 15, or lacked an exact constant-primer or identifier match. High-quality paired reads were merged with COPE v1.2.5, and unique nucleotide sequences were defined as clonotypes. MiTCR v1.1 was used to align clonotypes to the IMGT TRBV, TRBD and TRBJ reference segments. Only V-J combinations with frequency above 0.0001, covering about 99% of repertoires, were analysed. The TCS score was defined as F50 (clonal expansion) divided by E x V (chaos), with BLOSUM62-based TCRdist calculated between CDR3 peptides within each V-J. Welch's t-statistics and random forest reduced some 510 V-J features to about 12, which were used in a naive Bayes classifier (R e1071). TCRdb cleaned the public reads at Q25 with fastp, built clones with MiXCR and kept in-frame beta chains. Each entry merges the rows of one CDR3 protein and shows their most common DNA and genes. None of the V and J calls come from the authors' own analysis; TCRdb made them. For this sample there are roughly 720,000 distinct CDR3 sequences; 15% to 20% appear just once. About a sixth of the sample is taken by the ten largest.

The specimen was blood. The sequence links TRBV28 to TRBJ1-5; 9 junctional bases match TRBD1. The source is a middle-aged man with Graves' hyperthyroidism. The CDR3 protein is CASSSPDRGYQPQHF. The sequenced DNA: TGTGCCAGCAGTTCGCCGGACAGGGGCTATCAGCCCCAGCATTTT.